This TCR beta chain was sequenced for a study of Graves' ophthalmopathy and Graves' hyperthyroidism (dated by TCRdb to 2016 to 2019). Broadly, across the study: Peripheral blood was collected at initial diagnosis, prior to any treatment. In total, under 150 blood samples were TCR-sequenced: 43 ophthalmopathy, over 70 hyperthyroidism and approximately 17 hyperthyroidism-to-ophthalmopathy patients. An independent validation cohort comprised roughly 20 hyperthyroidism patients and 15 to 17 patients who later progressed from hyperthyroidism to ophthalmopathy. To explore V-J signatures distinguishing ophthalmopathy from hyperthyroidism, a discovery set of some 100 patients (around 42 ophthalmopathy, roughly 60 stable hyperthyroidism) was enrolled. For training and testing, the 100 or so patients in the discovery cohort were randomly divided in a 7:3 ratio. The study used signatures of the TCR beta repertoire to tell Graves' ophthalmopathy apart from Graves' hyperthyroidism and to predict which patients would progress to ophthalmopathy. T-cell repertoires of thyroid tissue and blood were compared in 5 or 6 hyperthyroidism patients. Following sampling, methimazole starting at 30 mg daily was administered to hyperthyroidism patients, and high-dose intravenous methylprednisolone was administered to ophthalmopathy patients.

Hyperthyroidism was defined as stable when no progression to ophthalmopathy occurred within 18 months of follow-up. The hyperthyroidism patients were 18 to 65 years old and newly diagnosed, with a disease duration of less than 2 months. Anyone with other autoimmune diseases, uncontrolled infections, pregnancy or lactation was excluded from the study. Diagnosis was based on clinical symptoms, serum thyroxine, TRAb, thyroid ultrasound and orbital computed tomography. Ficoll-Paque density gradient centrifugation was used to isolate PBMCs from 10 ml of fresh peripheral blood. Trizol reagent was used to extract the total RNA, and its quality was then checked on an Agilent 2100 Bioanalyzer. Inclusive of the bounding cysteine and phenylalanine, the CDR3 is 15 residues long. The kept DNA is CDR3 alone, 45 bases in frame from the first base. V and J are trimmed by 4 bases and 5 bases, and the gene matches miss 4 bases of the junction. The germline V gene yields MNHEY for CDR1 and SVGEGT for CDR2.

The table lists this clonotype with many counts. Its antigen remains undetermined. Base qualities are not provided; no much larger clone lies one nucleotide away. Points the paper makes about the study in general: Most expanded thyroid clonotypes with a frequency above 0.001 also appeared in blood, which suggests that blood repertoires may reflect the immune response in the thyroid. Ophthalmopathy was separated from stable hyperthyroidism by the 13-signature model with more than 85% sensitivity and about 81% specificity in cross-validation and with 80%/75% in the test set. In validation, the model predicted ophthalmopathy progression with nearly 71% sensitivity and 72.22% specificity; around twelve predicted patients were CT-confirmed with GO in a median of approximately six months. No statistical method was used to set the sample size in advance, and the investigators knew which group each participant was assigned to.

TCR beta CDR3 regions were amplified from RNA transcripts for repertoire sequencing. HTBI primers and the Qiagen OneStep RT-PCR kit were used in a first-round RT-PCR, which was followed by a second-round multiplex PCR, size selection and purification. The libraries underwent paired-end sequencing with 100 bp reads on an Illumina HiSeq2000. In the paper's pipeline: SOAPnuke was used to process the reads, throwing out any read that had adapters, had uncalled bases, had a mean Phred below 15, or lacked an exact constant-primer or identifier match. High-quality paired reads were merged with COPE v1.2.5. Each unique nucleotide sequence was defined as a clonotype, and clonotypes were aligned to IMGT TRB V, D and J references with MiTCR v1.1. The analysis was limited to V-J combinations with a frequency above 0.0001, which together covered about 99% of the repertoires. A TCR clonal expansion and chaos score per V-J combination was defined as the ratio of F50 clonal expansion to chaos observed in the TCRdist matrix. Features were reduced by Welch's t-statistics and random forest to around 14 V-J combinations, which fed a naive Bayes classifier. Thyroid-blood repertoire similarity was quantified with the Morisita-Horn index. Clones were called with MiXCR by TCRdb after fastp trimmed the public reads at Q25, and only in-frame beta chains were retained. Each entry merges the rows of one CDR3 protein and shows their most common DNA and genes. The V and J calls and clone size are TCRdb's, not the authors'. The sample table lists hundreds of thousands of distinct CDR3 sequences, 20% to 25% of them with a count of one. The ten biggest clones cover around 6.5% of the sample.

Recombination joined TRBV6-2 or TRBV6-3 with TRBJ2-5; 13 junctional bases match TRBD2. This TCR derives from a woman aged 18 to 35 with stable Graves' hyperthyroidism. Some clones in this sample may be carry-over from other donors' samples. Donor details come from another sample of the same person, matched by shared clones. Sequenced material: peripheral blood. The CDR3: CASSLTSGGFETQYF. Here is the DNA: TGTGCCAGCAGTTTGACTAGCGGGGGGTTTGAGACCCAGTACTTC.